The 10 T cell receptor beta chains presented below share a single source sample, sequenced in a study of blood T cell repertoires in COVID-19. Assay used: immunoSEQ multiplex PCR; TCRdb lists only in-frame clones, some missing. The table has some 48,000 clones, 86% seen once. Specimen: peripheral blood. All receptors come from a woman of 80 years or more with COVID-19, enrolled during active disease.

This sequence joins TRBV15 and TRBJ1-5, with D perhaps TRBD1 (6 bases). The germline V gene has CDR1 LNHNV and CDR2 YYDKDF (reference sequence). V was clipped by 6 bases and J by 1 base, with 16 bases between them. The CDR3 is made up of 16 amino acids. This CDR3 reads CATSIQGFLSNQPQHF. The CDR3 bases are TGTGCCACCAGTATACAGGGATTTTTGAGCAATCAGCCCCAGCATTTT.

The chain couples TRBV5-1 to TRBJ1-4; D perhaps matches TRBD1 (6 bases). The CDR3 loop spans 15 amino acids. Between the trimmed V and J ends, which lost 0 bases and 7 bases, there was a span of 13 bases. The germline V gene encodes CDR1 SGHRS and CDR2 YFSETQ. The CDR3 DNA follows: TGCGCCAGCAGCTTGGGGCAGGGCAGGGGTGAAAAACTGTTTTTT. Translating it yields CASSLGQGRGEKLFF. Supplemented by reference TRBV5-1 and TRBJ1-4, the full variable domain reads KAGVTQTPRYLIKTRGQQVTLSCSPISGHRSVSWYQQTPGQGLQFLFEYFSETQRNKGNFPGRFSGRQFSNSRSEMNVSTLELGDSALYLCASSLGQGRGEKLFFGSGTQLSVL.

V is TRBV19 and J is TRBJ2-7; no clear D. The CDR3 runs 13 residues. CDR1 and CDR2 from the germline V gene are LNHDA and SQIVND (reference sequence). V lost 5 bases to trimming and J lost 9 bases, with 17 bases between them. CDR3 sequence: CASSSWSERTQYF. The CDR3 DNA reads as TGTGCCAGTAGTTCGTGGTCTGAGCGAACGCAGTACTTC.

The chain has TRBV18 and TRBJ2-2, with D perhaps matching TRBD2 (6 bases). CDR3 length equals 16 residues. CDR1 is KGHSH, CDR2 LQKENI, per germline. V gave up 3 bases and J gave up 7 bases, with 18 bases separating them. CDR3 amino acids: CASSPTRDAGGGELFF. CDR3 DNA: TGTGCCAGCTCACCGACGCGGGACGCCGGTGGCGGGGAGCTGTTTTTT. Looking up the rest from reference TRBV18 and TRBJ2-2 gives the full variable domain: NAGVMQNPRHLVRRRGQEARLRCSPMKGHSHVYWYRQLPEEGLKFMVYLQKENIIDESGMPKERFSAEFPKEGPSILRIQQVVRGDSAAYFCASSPTRDAGGGELFFGEGSRLTVL.

V and J are TRBV30 and TRBJ2-1; D ambiguous. V lost 1 base and J 4 bases, leaving 11 bases between the germline ends. CDR3 size: 14 residues. Per germline, CDR1 GTSNPN and CDR2 SVGIG (reference sequence). CDR3 protein: CAWSGTVGYNEQFF. CDR3 sequence (DNA): TGTGCCTGGAGTGGCACGGTTGGTTACAATGAGCAGTTCTTC.

This clone was detected once. J is TRBJ2-3 and V is TRBV7-8, with TRBD2 matching 16 bases. The CDR3 has 16 amino acids. Germline V CDR1 and CDR2: SGHVS, FQNEAQ. With 5 bases clipped from V and 4 bases from J, the junction kept 3 bases outside the gene matches. The CDR3 sequence: CASSTGLAGGPDTQYF. CDR3 in DNA: TGTGCCAGCAGCACGGGACTAGCGGGGGGGCCAGATACGCAGTATTTT.

The chain employs TRBV5-5 and TRBJ1-2; D is unclear. Trimming stripped 2 bases from V and 2 bases from J, with 7 bases between. There are 13 residues in the CDR3. CDR1 and CDR2 from the germline V gene are SGHKS and YYEKEE (reference sequence). The CDR3 spells CASSLGLNYGYTF. Written as DNA, the CDR3 is TGTGCCAGCAGCTTAGGACTAAACTATGGCTACACCTTC. Full variable domain (missing parts from reference TRBV5-5 and TRBJ1-2): DAGVTQSPTHLIKTRGQQVTLRCSPISGHKSVSWYQQVLGQGPQFIFQYYEKEERGRGNFPDRFSARQFPNYSSELNVNALLLGDSALYLCASSLGLNYGYTFGSGTRLTVV.

This rearrangement joins TRBV18 to TRBJ1-1, with 8 bases that match TRBD1. J lost 6 bases, V lost 5 bases, and 8 bases had no gene match. The CDR3 consists of 14 residues. Germline CDR1 and CDR2: KGHSH and LQKENI. CDR3 DNA: TGTGCCAGCTCAGCGGACAGGGCGTACGCTGAAGCTTTCTTT. Its protein is CASSADRAYAEAFF. Supplemented by reference TRBV18 and TRBJ1-1, the full variable domain reads NAGVMQNPRHLVRRRGQEARLRCSPMKGHSHVYWYRQLPEEGLKFMVYLQKENIIDESGMPKERFSAEFPKEGPSILRIQQVVRGDSAAYFCASSADRAYAEAFFGQGTRLTVV.

This clone was detected only a few times. The chain carries TRBV11-2 and TRBJ2-7, with D unclear. CDR1 and CDR2 from the germline V gene are SGHAT and FQNNGV. Trimming stripped 5 bases from V and 4 bases from J, with 6 bases between. There are 11 residues in the CDR3. This chain's CDR3 is CASSPRYEQYF. The DNA of the CDR3 is TGTGCCAGCAGCCCGAGGTACGAGCAGTACTTC.

The rearrangement links TRBV10-3 to TRBJ2-1, with TRBD2 matching over 12 bases. In germline, CDR1 is ENHRY, CDR2 SYGVKD. The CDR3 is made up of 16 amino acids. Losses at the gene ends were 3 bases for V and 4 bases for J; bases not matched to a gene: 4. The CDR3: CAISDETSGRYNEQFF. The DNA of the CDR3 is TGTGCCATCAGTGACGAAACTAGCGGGAGGTACAATGAGCAGTTCTTC.